The clone carrying this T cell receptor (beta chain) was detected ten times or more. Its antigen remains unknown. CDR1 MNHEY and CDR2 SVGAGI come from the germline V gene. V was shortened by 7 bases and J by 10 bases, with 17 bases between the two germline ends. This CDR3 spans 14 amino acids. The data were taken from a study of T cell repertoires in cytomegalovirus infection. General study findings and limits: In two of eight donors, the top clonotype was HLA-C-restricted CMV-specific.

TCRdb recomputed calls from the reads with MiXCR, one row per CDR3 protein. Of under 100,000 distinct CDR3 sequences detected, more than 3% appear once; the ten largest clones hold over 4.5%. This sequence originates from a human donor in good health (CMV status not recorded). Some clones in this sample may be carry-over from other donors' samples. The sequenced sample was PBMCs. The gene calls are TRBV6-5 and TRBJ1-6; TRBD1 might be the D (6 bases). CDR3 protein: CASTSDRSRSPLHF. CDR3 nucleotide sequence: TGTGCCAGCACTTCAGACAGGTCACGGTCACCCCTCCACTTT.